This T cell receptor beta chain is from a study of cytomegalovirus exposure and HLA in healthy donors. V was clipped by 5 bases and J by 0 bases; unmatched bases: 9. The CDR3 covers 16 residues. Germline loops: CDR1 SGHTA, CDR2 FQGNSA. This clone occurred a few times. Vbeta (60) and Jbeta (13) primers were used in the PCR. This table comes from immunoSEQ multiplex PCR, and its TCRdb copy is limited to in-frame clones, with some not included. The repertoire holds some 130,000 clones, with 84% as singletons. Source material: PBMCs. The receptor was derived from a man aged 50-59 years in good health and CMV-seronegative. V is TRBV7-2 and J is TRBJ1-1; 7 bases agree with TRBD1. The CDR3 DNA is TGTGCCAGCAGCGCTAGAACAGGGGCAATGAACACTGAAGCTTTCTTT. As protein: CASSARTGAMNTEAFF.